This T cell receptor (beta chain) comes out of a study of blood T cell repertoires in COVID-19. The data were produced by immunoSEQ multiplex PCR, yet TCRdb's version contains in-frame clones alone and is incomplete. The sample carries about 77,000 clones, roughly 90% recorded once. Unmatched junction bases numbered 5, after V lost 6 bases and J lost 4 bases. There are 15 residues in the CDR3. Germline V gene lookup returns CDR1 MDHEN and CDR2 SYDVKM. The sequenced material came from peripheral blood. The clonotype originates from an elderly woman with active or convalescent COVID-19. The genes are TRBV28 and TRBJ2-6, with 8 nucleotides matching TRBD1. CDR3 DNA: TGTGCCAGCAGGTCGACAGGGGCCGGGGCCAACGTCCTGACTTTC. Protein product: CASRSTGAGANVLTF.